Following are 8 T cell receptor beta chains from one sample sequenced in a study of radiation and T cells in renal cell carcinoma. Time point given: blood 4 weeks post-SBRT, at nephrectomy. Treatment: 15 Gy SBRT to primary tumor, nephrectomy 4 weeks later. Repertoires were generated with immunoSEQ multiplex PCR, while TCRdb's copy carries only in-frame clones and drops some. Here the sample spans roughly 82,000 clones, about nine tenths being singletons. The starting material was blood, obtained from a patient whose treatment included radiotherapy and nephrectomy. These receptors all come from a woman aged 70-85 years with renal cell carcinoma.

The rearrangement links TRBV30 to TRBJ1-5; 8 nucleotides line up with TRBD1. Looked up from germline, CDR1 is GTSNPN and CDR2 is SVGIG (reference sequence). V shed 2 bases, J shed 2 bases, and the junction held 8 bases outside the gene matches. The CDR3 spans 16 residues. The CDR3 protein is CAWSTQGAGGNQPQHF. The CDR3 DNA sequence: TGTGCCTGGAGTACGCAGGGGGCTGGGGGCAATCAGCCCCAGCATTTT.

The chain couples TRBV5-1 to TRBJ2-3, with 10 bases lining up with TRBD1. V was pared by 2 bases and J by 3 bases, with 9 bases of the junction left unmatched. The germline CDR1 and CDR2 sequences are SGHRS and YFSETQ. There are 17 residues in the CDR3. For the CDR3, the DNA is TGCGCCAGCAGCTTCGCAACCGGGACAGGGGCGACAGATACGCAGTATTTT. This translates into CASSFATGTGATDTQYF.

To note about this clone: Other DNA variants within this sample encode the same CDR3. The chain links TRBV19 to TRBJ2-2, with D possibly matching TRBD1 (5 bases). The CDR3 is made up of 15 amino acids. Trimming took 5 bases from V and 0 from J, leaving 10 bases between them. Germline V lookup: CDR1 LNHDA, CDR2 SQIVND (reference sequence). The CDR3 reads CASSPTVPNTGELFF. The CDR3 DNA reads as TGTGCCAGTAGTCCGACAGTACCGAACACCGGGGAGCTGTTTTTT.

The genes are TRBV7-2 and TRBJ2-7; D is uncertain. This CDR3 region has 13 residues. The V and J ends lost 4 bases and 5 bases respectively, with 12 bases between them. Germline assignment: CDR1 SGHTA and CDR2 FQGNSA. This CDR3 reads CASSYGPLDEQYF. CDR3 DNA: TGTGCCAGCAGCTACGGACCCCTCGACGAGCAGTACTTC.

The chain employs TRBV7-2 and TRBJ2-1; D is ambiguous. V shed 1 base and J shed 1 base, with 8 bases lying between them. Germline CDR1 reads SGHTA; CDR2 reads FQGNSA. This CDR3 has 15 residues. CDR3 sequence reads: CASSLGASSYNEQFF. DNA of the CDR3: TGTGCCAGCAGCTTAGGGGCCTCTTCCTACAATGAGCAGTTCTTC.

This clone was seen a few times. This chain links TRBV29-1 with TRBJ1-1, with TRBD1 as a possible D gene (5 bases). V lost 2 bases, J lost 8 bases, and 18 bases lay in between. Germline assignment: CDR1 SQVTM and CDR2 ANQGSEA. This CDR3 has 14 residues. The CDR3: CSVERGPEKQEAFF. The CDR3 DNA is TGCAGCGTTGAAAGGGGCCCAGAGAAGCAAGAAGCTTTCTTT.

The chain has TRBV5-1 and TRBJ2-6; TRBD2 might be the D (5 bases). Per the germline V gene, CDR1 is SGHRS and CDR2 is YFSETQ. The ends were cut back, 2 bases at V and 3 bases at J, with 12 bases in the middle. The CDR3 runs to 16 residues. The CDR3 DNA sequence: TGCGCCAGCAGCTTCGGACCAAGCGGTGGGGCCAACGTCCTGACTTTC. This codes for CASSFGPSGGANVLTF.

This rearrangement joins TRBV19 to TRBJ2-5; D gene unclear. There are 14 residues in the CDR3. Germline loops: CDR1 LNHDA, CDR2 SQIVND (reference sequence). Between the trimmed V and J ends, which lost 3 bases and 0 bases, there was a span of 8 bases. The CDR3, as DNA: TGTGCCAGTAGTATGGGCCGGGACCAAGAGACCCAGTACTTC. Amino acids: CASSMGRDQETQYF.